This passage covers 12 T cell receptor beta chains from one sample sequenced in a study of shared clonotypes between healthy human individuals. CD8 cells classed as naive were CD45RO-negative and positively selected for CCR7, excluding terminally differentiated effector memory CD45RA+ cells. Method: immunoSEQ multiplex PCR; TCRdb's copy keeps in-frame clones and lacks some. Of more than 500,000 clones in the sample, around 95% are singletons; the top ten hold approximately 0.11%. The material sequenced was naive CD8+ T cells sorted from blood. Source of these receptors: a woman in her thirties in good health.

The genes are TRBV6-1 and TRBJ2-7; 8 bases map to TRBD2. From germline, CDR1 is MNHNS and CDR2 SASEGT. The CDR3 loop spans 15 amino acids. J gave up 5 bases and V 2 bases, and 8 bases lay outside the gene matches. The CDR3 here is CASSERASGFDEQYF. The CDR3 nucleotides read TGTGCCAGCAGTGAAAGGGCTAGCGGGTTCGACGAGCAGTACTTC.

This chain uses TRBV27 with TRBJ2-7, with 7 bases aligning to TRBD1. Germline V lookup: CDR1 MNHEY, CDR2 SMNVEV (reference sequence). V dropped 11 bases and J dropped 3; count of bases not matched to a gene: 10. This CDR3 comprises 13 residues. The CDR3 region is CAPGQRLGYEQYF. CDR3 nucleotides: TGTGCCCCGGGACAGCGACTTGGCTACGAGCAGTACTTC.

Turning to this clone: The sample contains more than one DNA sequence encoding this CDR3. The genes are TRBV27 and TRBJ2-5, with TRBD1 identical over 11 bases. The CDR3 extends over 14 amino acids. V gave up 5 bases and J gave up 4 bases; unmatched junction bases: 3. Germline CDR1 is MNHEY and CDR2 is SMNVEV (reference sequence). The CDR3 sequence is CASSLGTGGETQYF. Here the CDR3 DNA reads TGTGCCAGCAGTCTCGGGACAGGGGGAGAGACCCAGTACTTC.

The chain links TRBV29-1 to TRBJ2-1, with 8 bases identical to TRBD2. The CDR3 consists of 14 residues. Losses at the gene ends were 6 bases for V and 1 base for J; bases not matched to a gene: 5. Germline assignment: CDR1 SQVTM and CDR2 ANQGSEA. The CDR3 here is CSVRSGISYNEQFF. DNA for the CDR3: TGCAGCGTCCGTAGCGGGATTTCCTACAATGAGCAGTTCTTC.

The V call is TRBV13, the J call TRBJ1-4, with a tentative D call TRBD1 (5 bases). This CDR3 is built from 14 residues. Trimming stripped 3 bases from V and 5 bases from J, with 10 bases between. The germline V gene encodes CDR1 PRHDT and CDR2 FYEKMQ (reference sequence). For the CDR3, the DNA is TGTGCCAGCAGCTTCGGGGCAGGAAATGAAAAACTGTTTTTT. Translated: CASSFGAGNEKLFF.

This chain joins TRBV27 and TRBJ2-5; maybe TRBD2 (6 bases). The CDR3 spans 16 residues. V was pared by 5 bases and J by 1 base, with 17 bases between. Germline loops: CDR1 MNHEY, CDR2 SMNVEV (reference sequence). The CDR3, as DNA: TGTGCCAGCAGTGACCACTCGGGACTCCTCCAAGAGACCCAGTACTTC. It yields the protein CASSDHSGLLQETQYF.

The chain is built from TRBV9 and TRBJ1-2, with a tentative D call TRBD1 (5 bases). Germline assignment: CDR1 SGDLS and CDR2 YYNGEE. Trimming removed 3 bases from V and 5 bases from J, with 14 bases in between. The CDR3 spans 14 residues. CDR3 protein: CASSADGGGYGYTF. CDR3 DNA sequence: TGTGCCAGCAGCGCTGACGGCGGGGGGTATGGCTACACCTTC.

The V and J genes are TRBV19 and TRBJ1-4; D call uncertain. The CDR3 runs to 16 residues. CDR1 LNHDA and CDR2 SQIVND come from the germline V gene (reference sequence). Trimming stripped 1 base from V and 5 bases from J, with 14 bases between. In nucleotides, the CDR3 is TGTGCCAGTAGTATAGCCTCAGAGGGTGTGAATGAAAAACTGTTTTTT. Its translation is CASSIASEGVNEKLFF.

This rearrangement joins TRBV7-6 to TRBJ2-1, with D uncertain. Germline-derived CDR1 and CDR2 are SGHVS and FNYEAQ. This CDR3 is 17 amino acids long. Trimming removed 1 base from V and 6 bases from J, with 19 bases in between. The CDR3 reads CASSLELLGSISNEQFF. CDR3 DNA sequence: TGTGCCAGCAGCTTAGAACTTCTTGGTAGCATTTCCAATGAGCAGTTCTTC.

The chain is built from TRBV11-2 and TRBJ2-5; no clear D gene. Per the germline V gene, CDR1 is SGHAT and CDR2 is FQNNGV. V was cut by 1 base and J by 5 bases, with 11 bases left in between. The CDR3 is made up of 14 amino acids. The CDR3 loop reads CASSLVGKWETQYF. CDR3 nucleotides: TGTGCCAGCAGCTTAGTTGGCAAATGGGAGACCCAGTACTTC.

V is TRBV27 and J is TRBJ1-2, with D possibly matching TRBD1 (6 bases). V lost 7 bases and J 2 bases, leaving 11 bases between the germline ends. The CDR3 covers 13 residues. Germline loops: CDR1 MNHEY, CDR2 SMNVEV (reference sequence). CDR3 residues: CASKGVGNYGYTF. The CDR3 DNA reads as TGTGCCAGCAAGGGGGTGGGGAACTATGGCTACACCTTC.

The chain joins TRBV28 to TRBJ2-5; 13 bases agree with TRBD2. J gave up 5 bases and V 8 bases, and 11 bases lay outside the gene matches. Germline V gene lookup returns CDR1 MDHEN and CDR2 SYDVKM. This CDR3 is 16 amino acids long. The CDR3 spells CASEETGLAGSETQYF. The CDR3 DNA reads TGTGCCAGCGAAGAAACGGGACTAGCGGGATCGGAGACCCAGTACTTC.